This T cell receptor (beta chain) was recorded in a study of patients and donors after allogeneic stem cell transplantation. TCRdb itself ran the RT-PCR reads through MiXCR, one entry per CDR3 protein. The sample gives about 960,000 distinct CDR3 sequences, 15% to 20% of which show up once; 5% to 6.5% is in the top ten. The CDR3 totals 16 residues. Germline values: CDR1 MNHEY, CDR2 SVGEGT. V dropped 5 bases and J dropped 3 bases, with 20 bases sitting between them. Sequences were obtained from blood, either unsorted or a sorted T cell fraction (not recorded which). The sequence was collected from a human donor who was either an allogeneic HSCT recipient or a stem cell or donor lymphocyte infusion donor (not recorded which). It is not recorded whose cells these are; they may come from a transplant donor. The chain combines TRBV6-2 or TRBV6-3 with TRBJ2-7; D might be TRBD1 or TRBD2, each matching 5 bases. In DNA form, the CDR3 reads TGTGCCAGCAGTCAGCGGACACCGGCGCGGTTCTACGAGCAGTACTTC. This sequence encodes CASSQRTPARFYEQYF.